This T cell receptor beta chain came from a study of T cells after yellow fever vaccination. Background on the study: SMART-Seq v4 Ultra Low Input prepared libraries from low-cell fractions.

This clonotype was observed a handful of times. What it binds is unknown. 5'RACE template switching produced TCR cDNA carrying a universal primer site and UMIs. TCRdb processed the 5' RACE reads anew with MiXCR; each CDR3 protein has one entry. The sample shows approximately 580,000 distinct CDR3 sequences, about a sixth of them seen only once. The germline gives CDR1 SGHRS, CDR2 YFSETQ. The CDR3 loop spans 16 amino acids. V lost 5 bases, J lost 1 base, and 5 bases stayed unmatched. Regarding the study as a whole: Post-booster repertoires contained most primary-vaccination clones again (about 95% CD4, roughly 91% CD8). Across the CD4 and CD8 compartments, a small share of clonotypes was present in both.

The source of this sequence is a man between 18 and 29 years old who received the YFV17D yellow fever vaccine. The chain recombines TRBV5-1 with TRBJ2-7; 14 positions agree with TRBD2. The sample was PBMCs, taken about 5 days after the first yellow fever vaccination. The CDR3: CASRGLAGVGSYEQYF. In nucleotides, the CDR3 is TGCGCCAGCAGGGGACTAGCGGGGGTTGGATCCTACGAGCAGTACTTC. Together with reference TRBV5-1 and TRBJ2-7, the CDR3 gives the full variable domain: KAGVTQTPRYLIKTRGQQVTLSCSPISGHRSVSWYQQTPGQGLQFLFEYFSETQRNKGNFPGRFSGRQFSNSRSEMNVSTLELGDSALYLCASRGLAGVGSYEQYFGPGTRLTVT.